This TCR beta chain derives from a study of blood T cells in healthy people across ages. This clonotype has just a few counts. Primed by a sample-barcoded 5' primer and a J-beta primer mix, a second PCR proceeded for about 6 to 11 cycles. From the 5' RACE reads, TCRdb called clonotypes with MiXCR, one entry per CDR3 protein. There are 1.5 million to 2 million distinct CDR3 sequences in the sample; around half occur only once, and around 2.1% lies in the top ten. The germline CDR1 and CDR2 sequences are ENHRY and SYGVKD. V shed 2 bases, J shed 6 bases, and the junction held 8 bases outside the gene matches. This CDR3 spans 16 amino acids.

The TCR was taken from a woman aged 40-49 years in good health. The chain couples TRBV10-3 to TRBJ2-4, with 9 bases matching TRBD1. Source material: blood. The CDR3 protein is CAISEDRDRVSNIQYF. CDR3 nucleotides: TGTGCCATCAGTGAGGACCGGGACAGGGTGTCAAACATTCAGTACTTC.